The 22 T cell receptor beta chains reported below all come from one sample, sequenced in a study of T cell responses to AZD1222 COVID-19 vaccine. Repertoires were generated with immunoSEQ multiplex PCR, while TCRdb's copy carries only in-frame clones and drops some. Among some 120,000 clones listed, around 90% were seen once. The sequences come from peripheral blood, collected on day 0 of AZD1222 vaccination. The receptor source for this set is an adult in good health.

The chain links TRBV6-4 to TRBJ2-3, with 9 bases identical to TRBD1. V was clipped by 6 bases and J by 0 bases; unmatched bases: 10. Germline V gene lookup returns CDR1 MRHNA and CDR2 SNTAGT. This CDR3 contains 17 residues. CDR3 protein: CASRARQGGISTDTQYF. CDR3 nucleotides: TGTGCCAGCAGGGCCAGACAGGGGGGAATAAGCACAGATACGCAGTATTTT.

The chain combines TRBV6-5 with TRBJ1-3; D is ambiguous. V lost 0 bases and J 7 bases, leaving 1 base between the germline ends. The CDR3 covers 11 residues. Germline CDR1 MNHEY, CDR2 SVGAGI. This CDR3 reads CASSYSNTIYF. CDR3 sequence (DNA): TGTGCCAGCAGTTACTCGAACACCATATATTTT.

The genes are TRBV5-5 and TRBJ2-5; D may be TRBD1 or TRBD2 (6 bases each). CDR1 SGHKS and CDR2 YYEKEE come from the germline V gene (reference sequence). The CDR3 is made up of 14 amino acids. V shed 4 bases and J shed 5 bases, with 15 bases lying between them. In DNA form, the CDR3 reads TGTGCCAGCAGCCCTGTCGGGGGCAGGGAGACCCAGTACTTC. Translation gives CASSPVGGRETQYF.

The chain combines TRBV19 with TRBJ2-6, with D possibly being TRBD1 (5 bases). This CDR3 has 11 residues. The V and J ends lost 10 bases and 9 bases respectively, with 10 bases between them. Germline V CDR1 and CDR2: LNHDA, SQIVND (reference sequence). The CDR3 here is CATGIFNVLTF. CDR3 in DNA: TGTGCCACAGGGATTTTCAACGTCCTGACTTTC.

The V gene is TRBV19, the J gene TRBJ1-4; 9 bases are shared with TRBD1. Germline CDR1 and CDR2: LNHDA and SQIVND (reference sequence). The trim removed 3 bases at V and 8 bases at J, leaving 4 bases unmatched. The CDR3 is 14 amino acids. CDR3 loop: CASSMDRGREKLFF. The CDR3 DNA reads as TGTGCCAGTAGTATGGACAGGGGAAGGGAAAAACTGTTTTTT.

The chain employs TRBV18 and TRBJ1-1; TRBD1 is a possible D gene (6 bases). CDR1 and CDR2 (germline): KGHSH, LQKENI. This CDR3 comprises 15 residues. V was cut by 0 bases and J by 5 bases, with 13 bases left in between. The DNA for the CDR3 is TGTGCCAGCTCACCACCGGTCAGGGGAGGAACTGAAGCTTTCTTT. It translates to CASSPPVRGGTEAFF.

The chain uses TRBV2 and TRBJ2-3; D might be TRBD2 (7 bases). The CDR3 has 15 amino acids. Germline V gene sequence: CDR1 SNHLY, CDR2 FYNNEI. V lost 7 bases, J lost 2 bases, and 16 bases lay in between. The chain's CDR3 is CASTIAGAFTDTQYF. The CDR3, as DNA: TGTGCCAGCACTATCGCGGGGGCCTTCACAGATACGCAGTATTTT. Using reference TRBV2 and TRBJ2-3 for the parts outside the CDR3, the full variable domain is EPEVTQTPSHQVTQMGQEVILRCVPISNHLYFYWYRQILGQKVEFLVSFYNNEISEKSEIFDDQFSVERPDGSNFTLKIRSTKLEDSAMYFCASTIAGAFTDTQYFGPGTRLTVL.

The CDR3, as DNA: TGTGCCAGCAGTCGAAACGGCGGGGCAACTAATGAAAAACTGTTTTTT. The encoded protein is CASSRNGGATNEKLFF. This chain joins TRBV6-6 and TRBJ1-4, with D uncertain. There are 16 residues in the CDR3. Germline CDR1 MNHNY, CDR2 SVGAGI (reference sequence). The V end was cut by 5 bases, the J end by 0 bases, with 13 bases between.

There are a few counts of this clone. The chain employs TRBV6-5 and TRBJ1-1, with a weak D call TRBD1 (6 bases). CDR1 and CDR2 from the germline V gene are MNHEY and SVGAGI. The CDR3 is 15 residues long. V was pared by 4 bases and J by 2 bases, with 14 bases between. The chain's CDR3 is CASSSSVRGNTEAFF. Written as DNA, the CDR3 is TGTGCCAGCAGTTCTTCCGTCAGGGGCAACACTGAAGCTTTCTTT.

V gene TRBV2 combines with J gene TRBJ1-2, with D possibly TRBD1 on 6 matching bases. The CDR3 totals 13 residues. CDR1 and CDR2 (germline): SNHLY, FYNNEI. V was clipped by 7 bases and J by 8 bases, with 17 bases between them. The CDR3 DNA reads TGTGCCAGCACCGCCCAGGGGACGGGAGGCTACACCTTC. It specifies CASTAQGTGGYTF.

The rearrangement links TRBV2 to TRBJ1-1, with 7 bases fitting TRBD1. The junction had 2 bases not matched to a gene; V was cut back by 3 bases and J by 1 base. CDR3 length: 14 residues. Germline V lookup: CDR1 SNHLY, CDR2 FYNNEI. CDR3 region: CASSDRQGNTEAFF. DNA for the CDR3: TGTGCCAGCAGTGACAGACAGGGGAACACTGAAGCTTTCTTT. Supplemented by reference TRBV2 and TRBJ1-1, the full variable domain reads EPEVTQTPSHQVTQMGQEVILRCVPISNHLYFYWYRQILGQKVEFLVSFYNNEISEKSEIFDDQFSVERPDGSNFTLKIRSTKLEDSAMYFCASSDRQGNTEAFFGQGTRLTVV.

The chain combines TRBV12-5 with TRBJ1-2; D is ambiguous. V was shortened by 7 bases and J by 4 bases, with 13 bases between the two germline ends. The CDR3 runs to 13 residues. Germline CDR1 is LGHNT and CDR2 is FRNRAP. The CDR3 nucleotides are TGTGCTAGTGTTGCCGACCAGCGCTATGGCTACACCTTC. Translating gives CASVADQRYGYTF.

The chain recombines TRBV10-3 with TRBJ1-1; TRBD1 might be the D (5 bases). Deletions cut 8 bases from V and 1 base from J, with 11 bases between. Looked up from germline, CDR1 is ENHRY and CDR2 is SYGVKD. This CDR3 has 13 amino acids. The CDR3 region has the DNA TGTGCCATCCGCCGGGACCAGAACACTGAAGCTTTCTTT. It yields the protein CAIRRDQNTEAFF.

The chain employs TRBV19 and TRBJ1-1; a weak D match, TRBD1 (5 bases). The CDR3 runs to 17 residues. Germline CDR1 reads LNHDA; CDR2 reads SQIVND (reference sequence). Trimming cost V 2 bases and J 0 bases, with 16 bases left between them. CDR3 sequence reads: CASSISPQQVMNTEAFF. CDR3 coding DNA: TGTGCCAGTAGTATAAGCCCACAACAGGTTATGAACACTGAAGCTTTCTTT.

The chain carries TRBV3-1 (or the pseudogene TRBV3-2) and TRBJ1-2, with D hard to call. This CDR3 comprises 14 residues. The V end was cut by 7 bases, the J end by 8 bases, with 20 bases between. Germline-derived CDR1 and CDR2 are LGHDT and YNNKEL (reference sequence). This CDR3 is CASKASAVITGYTF. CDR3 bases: TGTGCCAGCAAAGCCTCGGCAGTTATCACGGGCTACACCTTC.

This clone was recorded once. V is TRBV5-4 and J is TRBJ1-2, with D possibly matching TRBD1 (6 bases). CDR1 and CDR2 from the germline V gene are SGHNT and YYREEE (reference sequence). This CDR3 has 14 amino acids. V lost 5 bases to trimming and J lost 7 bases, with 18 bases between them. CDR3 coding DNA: TGTGCCAGCAGTCCCGACAGGACCTGGAGTGGCTACACCTTC. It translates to CASSPDRTWSGYTF.

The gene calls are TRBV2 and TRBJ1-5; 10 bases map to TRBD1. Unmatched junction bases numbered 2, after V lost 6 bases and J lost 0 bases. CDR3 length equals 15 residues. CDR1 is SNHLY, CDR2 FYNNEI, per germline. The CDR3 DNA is TGTGCCAGCAGGGACAGGGGGTATAGCAATCAGCCCCAGCATTTT. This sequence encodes CASRDRGYSNQPQHF.

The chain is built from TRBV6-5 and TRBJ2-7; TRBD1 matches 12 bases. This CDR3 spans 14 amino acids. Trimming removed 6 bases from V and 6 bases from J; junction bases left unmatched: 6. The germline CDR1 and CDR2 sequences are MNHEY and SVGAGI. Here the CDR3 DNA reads TGTGCCAGCAGCCAGGGACAGGGGGCGCGCGAGCAGTACTTC. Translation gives CASSQGQGAREQYF.

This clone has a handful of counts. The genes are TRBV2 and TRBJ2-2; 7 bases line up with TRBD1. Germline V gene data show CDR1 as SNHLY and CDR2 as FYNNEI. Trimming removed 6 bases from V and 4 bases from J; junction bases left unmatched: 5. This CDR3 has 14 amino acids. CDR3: CASRTGTSTGELFF. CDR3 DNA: TGTGCCAGCAGGACAGGGACCAGCACCGGGGAGCTGTTTTTT.

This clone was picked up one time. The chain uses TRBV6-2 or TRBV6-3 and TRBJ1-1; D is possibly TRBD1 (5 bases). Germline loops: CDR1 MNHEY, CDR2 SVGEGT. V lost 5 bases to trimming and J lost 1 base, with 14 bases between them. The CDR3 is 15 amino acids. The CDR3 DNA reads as TGTGCCAGCAGTATTAACAGGTTACAGAACACTGAAGCTTTCTTT. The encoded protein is CASSINRLQNTEAFF.

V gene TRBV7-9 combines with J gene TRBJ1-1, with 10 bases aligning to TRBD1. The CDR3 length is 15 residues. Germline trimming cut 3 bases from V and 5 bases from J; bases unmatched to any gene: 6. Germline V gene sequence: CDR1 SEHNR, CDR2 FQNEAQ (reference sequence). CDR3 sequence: CASSFSGTGVTEAFF. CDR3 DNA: TGTGCCAGCAGCTTCTCCGGGACAGGGGTAACTGAAGCTTTCTTT. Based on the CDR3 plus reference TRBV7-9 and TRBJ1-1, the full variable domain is DTGVSQNPRHKITKRGQNVTFRCDPISEHNRLYWYRQTLGQGPEFLTYFQNEAQLEKSRLLSDRFSAERPKGSFSTLEIQRTEQGDSAMYLCASSFSGTGVTEAFFGQGTRLTVV.

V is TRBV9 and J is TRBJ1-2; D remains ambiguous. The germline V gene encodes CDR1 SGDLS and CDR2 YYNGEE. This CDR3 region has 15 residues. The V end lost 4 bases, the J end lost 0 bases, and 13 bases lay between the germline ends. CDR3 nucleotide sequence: TGTGCCAGCAGCCGCATTAGGGAAGCTAACTATGGCTACACCTTC. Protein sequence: CASSRIREANYGYTF.